Below are 22 T cell receptor beta chains sequenced from a single sample in a study of blood T cell repertoires in COVID-19. Generated by immunoSEQ multiplex PCR, the TCRdb table keeps only in-frame clones and is missing some. The table has about 430,000 clones, roughly 90% seen once; the top ten hold roughly 0.97%. The specimen sequenced was PBMCs or T cells enriched from blood (not recorded which). These receptors all stem from a woman in her twenties or thirties with acute COVID-19.

CDR3: CASSGRDGYTF. CDR3 nucleotides: TGCGCCAGCAGCGGCAGGGATGGCTACACCTTC. The V gene is TRBV5-1, the J gene TRBJ1-2; D is possibly TRBD1 (5 bases). The CDR3 covers 11 residues. Trimming cost V 4 bases and J 6 bases, with 7 bases left between them. CDR1 SGHRS and CDR2 YFSETQ come from the germline V gene.

The V and J genes are TRBV7-2 and TRBJ2-2; 7 nucleotides agree with TRBD1. CDR3 length: 16 residues. Germline CDR1 and CDR2: SGHTA and FQGNSA. V shed 5 bases, J shed 4 bases, and the junction held 10 bases outside the gene matches. In DNA, the CDR3 is TGTGCCAGCAGCGCACAGCCCGGGACAGTCACCGGGGAGCTGTTTTTT. Translated, it gives CASSAQPGTVTGELFF.

V gene TRBV4-1 combines with J gene TRBJ1-4; 10 bases line up with TRBD1. The CDR3 runs 15 residues. The V segment lost 2 bases and the J segment 4 bases; nucleotides outside the gene matches: 1. CDR1 MGHRA and CDR2 YSYEKL come from the germline V gene. For the CDR3, the DNA is TGCGCCAGCAGCCAACGGGACAGGGGTAATGAAAAACTGTTTTTT. This gives the protein CASSQRDRGNEKLFF.

This chain uses TRBV20-1 with TRBJ1-6, with TRBD1 matching 8 bases. J lost 4 bases, V lost 5 bases, and 7 bases had no gene match. Germline-derived CDR1 and CDR2 are DFQATT and SNEGSKA (reference sequence). The CDR3 has 15 residues. The CDR3 here is CSAGDRGLYNSPLHF. The CDR3 nucleotides are TGCAGTGCTGGTGACAGGGGTTTGTATAATTCACCCCTCCACTTT.

J is TRBJ1-2 and V is TRBV5-1, with 9 bases aligning to TRBD1. Germline assignment: CDR1 SGHRS and CDR2 YFSETQ. This CDR3 has 15 amino acids. V lost 3 bases, J lost 5 bases, and 8 bases stayed unmatched. The chain's CDR3 is CASSSPWTGVYGYTF. DNA for the CDR3: TGCGCCAGCAGCTCCCCGTGGACAGGGGTGTATGGCTACACCTTC.

The rearrangement joins TRBV2 to TRBJ2-5, with unresolved D. The CDR3 length is 13 residues. CDR1 is SNHLY and CDR2 is FYNNEI in the germline V gene. V was clipped by 7 bases and J by 5 bases, with 14 bases between them. The CDR3 reads CASTANSGETQYF. CDR3 coding DNA: TGTGCCAGCACCGCCAACAGTGGTGAGACCCAGTACTTC.

The rearrangement uses TRBV6-1 and TRBJ2-2, with a tentative D call TRBD2 (5 bases). The V and J ends lost 2 bases and 0 bases respectively, with 10 bases between them. This CDR3 comprises 16 residues. Germline CDR1 and CDR2: MNHNS and SASEGT. As DNA, the CDR3 is TGTGCCAGCAGTGAAAGGGTGGACTCGAACACCGGGGAGCTGTTTTTT. The encoded protein is CASSERVDSNTGELFF.

The gene calls are TRBV19 and TRBJ2-2; tentative D call: TRBD1 (6 bases). The V and J ends lost 0 bases and 3 bases respectively, with 11 bases between them. Germline V gene lookup returns CDR1 LNHDA and CDR2 SQIVND (reference sequence). CDR3 size: 16 residues. The DNA for the CDR3 is TGTGCCAGTAGTATAGATCCGACAGGCTACACCGGGGAGCTGTTTTTT. Translating it yields CASSIDPTGYTGELFF.

This chain connects TRBV29-1 to TRBJ2-5; possible D gene TRBD1, 6 bases. The germline V and J ends were trimmed by 4 bases and 2 bases, with 8 bases remaining between them. The CDR3 contains 12 residues. Germline V gives CDR1 SQVTM, CDR2 ANQGSEA. CDR3 sequence reads: CSVGGTQETQYF. CDR3 sequence (DNA): TGCAGCGTTGGGGGGACACAAGAGACCCAGTACTTC.

This clone is a singleton in its sample. The chain links TRBV28 to TRBJ2-1, with TRBD2 as a possible D gene (6 bases). Germline values: CDR1 MDHEN, CDR2 SYDVKM. This CDR3 contains 12 residues. V was cut by 3 bases and J by 15 bases, with 15 bases left in between. CDR3 in DNA: TGTGCCAGCAGTTTTGGGGGACTTAGTGGGTTCTTC. It translates to CASSFGGLSGFF.

CDR3 bases: TGTGCCAGCAGCCAAGATCGAGTTGGCGGGGGGGACACCGGGGAGCTGTTTTTT. This codes for CASSQDRVGGGDTGELFF. The chain combines TRBV3-1 (or the pseudogene TRBV3-2) with TRBJ2-2; 9 bases are a match to TRBD2. Germline V gene sequence: CDR1 LGHDT, CDR2 YNNKEL (reference sequence). The CDR3 has 18 residues. After removal of 0 bases from V and 3 bases from J, the junction contained 8 bases not matched to a gene.

J is TRBJ1-2 and V is TRBV24-1; D ambiguous. Trimming cost V 12 bases and J 4 bases, with 14 bases left between them. Germline CDR1 is KGHDR and CDR2 is SFDVKD. There are 12 residues in the CDR3. CDR3 region: CAARRRSYGYTF. Written as DNA, the CDR3 is TGTGCCGCTCGGCGGCGAAGCTATGGCTACACCTTC.

The chain has TRBV24-1 and TRBJ2-1; TRBD2 might be the D (5 bases). Trimming took off 8 bases at V and 4 bases at J, with 11 bases between the two ends. CDR3 size: 13 residues. Per the germline V gene, CDR1 is KGHDR and CDR2 is SFDVKD. CDR3 protein: CATMEPGYNEQFF. The DNA for the CDR3 is TGTGCCACCATGGAGCCGGGGTACAATGAGCAGTTCTTC.

On this clone itself: Additional DNA sequences in this sample encode the identical CDR3. The CDR3 spells CASSISRVGTEAFF. CDR3 in DNA: TGTGCCAGTAGTATTTCCCGGGTAGGAACTGAAGCTTTCTTT. V and J are TRBV19 and TRBJ1-1; D uncertain. V was pared by 3 bases and J by 5 bases, with 13 bases between. The CDR3 is 14 amino acids. Germline assignment: CDR1 LNHDA and CDR2 SQIVND (reference sequence).

V gene TRBV9 combines with J gene TRBJ1-2; TRBD1 agrees at 7 bases. This CDR3 contains 15 residues. Losses at the gene ends were 1 base for V and 4 bases for J; bases not matched to a gene: 7. The germline gives CDR1 SGDLS, CDR2 YYNGEE. In nucleotides, the CDR3 is TGTGCCAGCAGCGTAATACCAGGGGGAGGCTATGGCTACACCTTC. Residues: CASSVIPGGGYGYTF.

In this sample, this clone turned up a few times. This CDR3 reads CASSRRGSRPMNTEAFF. For the CDR3, the DNA is TGTGCCAGCAGCCGCAGGGGGTCACGGCCTATGAACACTGAAGCTTTCTTT. This chain connects TRBV7-2 to TRBJ1-1; 7 bases line up with TRBD1. The CDR3 sequence is 17 residues long. J was trimmed by 0 bases and V by 5 bases; bases with no gene match: 12. Germline values: CDR1 SGHTA, CDR2 FQGNSA.

J is TRBJ2-2 and V is TRBV5-6, with a weak D call TRBD2 (5 bases). Germline assignment: CDR1 SGHDT and CDR2 YYEEEE. The CDR3 totals 16 residues. The V and J ends lost 0 bases and 1 base respectively, with 10 bases between them. This CDR3 reads CASSLVERQNTGELFF. The CDR3 nucleotides read TGTGCCAGCAGCTTGGTCGAGCGGCAGAACACCGGGGAGCTGTTTTTT. Using reference TRBV5-6 and TRBJ2-2 for the parts outside the CDR3, the full variable domain is DAGVTQSPTHLIKTRGQQVTLRCSPKSGHDTVSWYQQALGQGPQFIFQYYEEEERQRGNFPDRFSGHQFPNYSSELNVNALLLGDSALYLCASSLVERQNTGELFFGEGSRLTVL.

The gene calls are TRBV24-1 and TRBJ2-7; TRBD1 aligns across 9 bases. After removal of 3 bases from V and 3 bases from J, the junction contained 5 bases not matched to a gene. CDR3 length: 15 residues. CDR1 is KGHDR and CDR2 is SFDVKD in the germline V gene. This CDR3 reads CATSDTGTGNYEQYF. CDR3 DNA: TGTGCCACCAGTGATACCGGGACAGGGAACTACGAGCAGTACTTC.

The gene calls are TRBV28 and TRBJ2-6; no clear D. The CDR3 covers 15 residues. The germline V gene encodes CDR1 MDHEN and CDR2 SYDVKM. V lost 6 bases, J lost 4 bases, and 13 bases lay in between. CDR3 amino acids: CASSLPARGANVLTF. In DNA form, the CDR3 reads TGTGCCAGCAGCCTTCCAGCGAGAGGGGCCAACGTCCTGACTTTC.

The rearrangement uses TRBV2 and TRBJ1-2; the match to TRBD1 covers 8 bases. Germline V gene lookup returns CDR1 SNHLY and CDR2 FYNNEI. This CDR3 spans 13 amino acids. J was trimmed by 4 bases and V by 6 bases; bases with no gene match: 4. This chain's CDR3 is CASRGQEPYGYTF. The CDR3 bases are TGTGCCAGCAGGGGACAGGAGCCCTATGGCTACACCTTC.

This clone occurred once. This specimen includes other DNA sequences encoding the same CDR3. The V and J genes are TRBV18 and TRBJ2-3, with 8 bases that match TRBD1. J gave up 1 base and V 2 bases, and 2 bases lay outside the gene matches. The length of the CDR3 is 15 residues. CDR1 and CDR2 (germline): KGHSH, LQKENI. This chain's CDR3 is CASSPGQGGTDTQYF. The CDR3, as DNA: TGTGCCAGCTCACCAGGACAGGGTGGCACAGATACGCAGTATTTT.

This clone was counted only a few times. The gene calls are TRBV19 and TRBJ1-6; D gene unclear. CDR3 length: 13 residues. Germline CDR1 is LNHDA and CDR2 is SQIVND (reference sequence). V lost 3 bases to trimming and J lost 10 bases, with 10 bases between them. The CDR3 loop is CASSMSDISPLHF. CDR3 coding DNA: TGTGCCAGTAGTATGTCAGACATATCACCCCTCCACTTT.